Each of the 27 T cell receptor beta chains below was sequenced from the same sample in a study of early T cells in non-severe SARS-CoV-2 infection. TCRdb ran MiXCR on the 5' RACE reads and lists one entry per CDR3 protein. The sample lists 80,000 to 100,000 distinct CDR3 sequences, 13% to 15% seen once, with under 7.5% in the top ten. The sample comprised whole blood. The receptor set was obtained from an adult who was a healthcare worker with PCR-confirmed SARS-CoV-2 infection or an uninfected control (not recorded which).

The table lists this clonotype with many counts. The chain joins TRBV28 to TRBJ2-1, with D perhaps matching TRBD1 (8 bases). Germline CDR1 and CDR2: MDHEN and SYDVKM. The V end lost 8 bases, the J end lost 6 bases, and 26 bases lay between the germline ends. CDR3 size: 17 residues. CDR3 in DNA: TGTGCCAGCCGAGCCAGAAAGTCAGGGGGCGGGGGCAATGAGCAGTTCTTC. Amino acids: CASRARKSGGGGNEQFF. Full variable domain (missing parts from reference TRBV28 and TRBJ2-1): DVKVTQSSRYLVKRTGEKVFLECVQDMDHENMFWYRQDPGLGLRLIYFSYDVKMKEKGDIPEGYSVSREKKERFSLILESASTNQTSMYLCASRARKSGGGGNEQFFGPGTRLTVL.

This clonotype was found many times. The chain is built from TRBV12-3 or TRBV12-4 and TRBJ1-5, with 8 bases identical to TRBD1. V was clipped by 6 bases and J by 1 base; unmatched bases: 8. This CDR3 is built from 16 residues. The CDR3 sequence: CASSLDRDRSNQPQHF. CDR3 bases: TGTGCCAGCAGCCTAGACAGGGACAGGAGCAATCAGCCCCAGCATTTT.

This chain uses TRBV28 with TRBJ2-7, with D hard to call. This CDR3 spans 14 amino acids. From germline, CDR1 is MDHEN and CDR2 SYDVKM. Trimming left V 2 bases short and J 2 bases short, with 10 bases between. CDR3 region: CASSLPFTPYEQYF. CDR3 coding DNA: TGTGCCAGCAGTTTACCCTTTACCCCCTACGAGCAGTACTTC. Together with reference TRBV28 and TRBJ2-7, the CDR3 gives the full variable domain: DVKVTQSSRYLVKRTGEKVFLECVQDMDHENMFWYRQDPGLGLRLIYFSYDVKMKEKGDIPEGYSVSREKKERFSLILESASTNQTSMYLCASSLPFTPYEQYFGPGTRLTVT.

The sample holds a few counts of this clonotype. The rearrangement joins TRBV4-2 to TRBJ1-4; D gene unclear. The CDR3 runs to 14 residues. Germline V gene data show CDR1 as LGHNA and CDR2 as YNFKEQ. Trimming stripped 2 bases from V and 10 bases from J, with 14 bases between. The CDR3 nucleotides read TGTGCCAGCAGCCAAATTACAGCGCCCTTAAAACTGTTTTTT. Residues: CASSQITAPLKLFF.

In this sample, this clonotype turned up a few times. The rearrangement links TRBV10-3 to TRBJ2-7; perhaps TRBD1 as D (6 bases). V dropped 5 bases and J dropped 7 bases, with 18 bases sitting between them. The V gene's germline CDR1 is ENHRY and CDR2 SYGVKD. The CDR3 runs 14 residues. CDR3 coding DNA: TGTGCCATCAGTCTTGGACAGACTACCGCGGAGCAGTACTTC. Translated: CAISLGQTTAEQYF.

This clonotype has only a few counts. V and J are TRBV11-2 and TRBJ1-6; weak D call: TRBD1 (5 bases). CDR1 SGHAT and CDR2 FQNNGV come from the germline V gene. V gave up 5 bases and J gave up 8 bases, with 10 bases separating them. This CDR3 region has 13 residues. This CDR3 reads CASSLTQDSPLHF. CDR3 nucleotide sequence: TGTGCCAGCAGCCTCACACAGGATTCACCCCTCCACTTT.

Many counts were recorded for this clonotype. The chain's CDR3 is CASSNPGYRAFF. The DNA for the CDR3 is TGTGCCAGCAGTAATCCAGGATACCGCGCTTTCTTT. The rearrangement links TRBV6-5 to TRBJ1-1; the D is unclear. CDR3 length equals 12 residues. From germline, CDR1 is MNHEY and CDR2 SVGAGI. V was trimmed by 5 bases and J by 11 bases, leaving 15 bases between them.

This chain joins TRBV7-8 and TRBJ1-3; the D is unclear. Between the trimmed V and J ends, which lost 5 bases and 6 bases, there was a span of 8 bases. Germline CDR1 reads SGHVS; CDR2 reads FQNEAQ. CDR3 length: 12 amino acids. The DNA of the CDR3 is TGTGCCAGCAGCCGTGGGGAAAACACCATATATTTT. As protein: CASSRGENTIYF.

This clonotype was recorded a few times. The chain couples TRBV18 to TRBJ2-5; D is unresolved. Germline loops: CDR1 KGHSH, CDR2 LQKENI. The CDR3 loop spans 13 amino acids. The V end was cut by 3 bases, the J end by 1 base, with 6 bases between. CDR3 in DNA: TGTGCCAGCTCACCTACTATCCAAGAGACCCAGTACTTC. Translating gives CASSPTIQETQYF. Full variable domain (rest looked up from reference TRBV18 and TRBJ2-5): NAGVMQNPRHLVRRRGQEARLRCSPMKGHSHVYWYRQLPEEGLKFMVYLQKENIIDESGMPKERFSAEFPKEGPSILRIQQVVRGDSAAYFCASSPTIQETQYFGPGTRLLVL.

This clonotype was seen many times. The rearrangement joins TRBV20-1 to TRBJ2-3; 9 bases agree with TRBD1. V shed 5 bases and J 0 bases; nucleotides not matched to a gene: 9. The CDR3 runs to 16 residues. The germline CDR1 and CDR2 sequences are DFQATT and SNEGSKA (reference sequence). CDR3: CSAADRGFTSTDTQYF. In nucleotides, the CDR3 is TGCAGTGCTGCGGACAGGGGATTTACTAGCACAGATACGCAGTATTTT.

This clonotype has ten or more counts. The chain links TRBV13 to TRBJ2-3; D is uncertain. The CDR3 runs to 11 residues. Deletions cut 3 bases from V and 2 bases from J, with 0 bases between. CDR1 PRHDT and CDR2 FYEKMQ come from the germline V gene (reference sequence). The chain's CDR3 is CASSFTDTQYF. The CDR3 nucleotides are TGTGCCAGCAGCTTCACAGATACGCAGTATTTT.

This clonotype showed up just a few times. The rearrangement uses TRBV12-3 or TRBV12-4 and TRBJ1-2; D perhaps matches TRBD1 (6 bases). V was shortened by 2 bases and J by 6 bases, with 22 bases between the two germline ends. The CDR3 sequence is 17 residues long. The CDR3 nucleotides read TGTGCCAGCAGTTTAAACGTCCTAAACAGGGAAGGAAATGGCTACACCTTC. Amino acid sequence: CASSLNVLNREGNGYTF.

Only a few counts were recorded for this clonotype. This sequence joins TRBV6-6 and TRBJ1-3; a weak D match, TRBD1 (5 bases). The V and J ends lost 5 bases and 4 bases respectively, with 9 bases between them. Germline CDR1 MNHNY, CDR2 SVGAGI (reference sequence). This CDR3 comprises 13 residues. The CDR3 DNA follows: TGTGCCAGCAGTCCTCGGACAGGAAACACCATATATTTT. Its translation is CASSPRTGNTIYF.

This clonotype was seen once. The gene calls are TRBV4-3 and TRBJ2-7, with 8 bases fitting TRBD1. Trimming at V came to 4 bases and at J to 7 bases, leaving 9 bases not matched to a gene. CDR3 size: 14 residues. CDR1 is LGHNA, CDR2 YSLEER, per germline. This CDR3 is CASSRGTGRNEQYF. The CDR3 DNA reads as TGCGCCAGCAGCCGAGGGACAGGACGGAATGAGCAGTACTTC.

This clonotype has only a few counts. This rearrangement joins TRBV5-1 to TRBJ2-3; no firm D call. The V end lost 0 bases, the J end lost 4 bases, and 3 bases lay between the germline ends. The CDR3 is made up of 12 amino acids. Germline CDR1 SGHRS, CDR2 YFSETQ. CDR3 region: CASSLAPDTQYF. CDR3 nucleotides: TGCGCCAGCAGCTTGGCCCCAGATACGCAGTATTTT.

The chain carries TRBV7-6 and TRBJ2-7; possible D gene TRBD1, 5 bases. This CDR3 has 14 residues. The V gene's germline CDR1 is SGHVS and CDR2 FNYEAQ. Trimming took off 3 bases at V and 0 bases at J, with 9 bases between the two ends. The CDR3 bases are TGTGCCAGCAGCTTCGGTGACAGCTCCTACGAGCAGTACTTC. The encoded protein is CASSFGDSSYEQYF.

The rearrangement uses TRBV29-1 and TRBJ2-7; 8 nucleotides align to TRBD1. In germline, CDR1 is SQVTM, CDR2 ANQGSEA. The CDR3 extends over 13 amino acids. J was trimmed by 6 bases and V by 8 bases; bases with no gene match: 12. CDR3 bases: TGCAGCTTCGAAAGGGCAGGGGGCGCCGAGCAGTACTTC. Translated, it gives CSFERAGGAEQYF.

This clonotype was observed a handful of times. The chain links TRBV20-1 to TRBJ2-1, with D perhaps matching TRBD1 (7 bases). Germline loops: CDR1 DFQATT, CDR2 SNEGSKA (reference sequence). CDR3 length: 14 residues. The ends were cut back, 3 bases at V and 2 bases at J, with 11 bases in the middle. The CDR3 nucleotides read TGCAGTGCTAGCAGGGGGGTCACCTACAATGAGCAGTTCTTC. Protein: CSASRGVTYNEQFF.

This clonotype was seen a handful of times. The J gene is TRBJ2-1, the V gene TRBV6-4; D is ambiguous. The CDR3 loop spans 13 amino acids. Germline V lookup: CDR1 MRHNA, CDR2 SNTAGT. Trimming stripped 6 bases from V and 2 bases from J, with 8 bases between. This CDR3 reads CASSPSAYNEQFF. The CDR3 nucleotides read TGTGCCAGCAGCCCTTCGGCCTACAATGAGCAGTTCTTC.

This clonotype has only a few counts. The V gene is TRBV12-3 or TRBV12-4, the J gene TRBJ1-1; D not certain. The CDR3 runs 14 residues. Trimming pared 5 bases from V and 1 base from J, leaving 11 bases between. The CDR3 DNA follows: TGTGCCAGCAGTCAATATCGGAGGAACACTGAAGCTTTCTTT. The encoded protein is CASSQYRRNTEAFF.

The chain links TRBV28 to TRBJ2-3, with D hard to call. The CDR3 sequence is 13 residues long. Trimming left V 5 bases short and J 2 bases short, with 8 bases between. Germline V gene lookup returns CDR1 MDHEN and CDR2 SYDVKM. The CDR3 DNA sequence: TGTGCCAGCAGTGTGAGCGCCACAGATACGCAGTATTTT. Its protein product is CASSVSATDTQYF.

V is TRBV6-6 and J is TRBJ2-7; no clear D. From germline, CDR1 is MNHNY and CDR2 SVGAGI (reference sequence). The CDR3 totals 14 residues. V lost 3 bases, J lost 6 bases, and 15 bases lay in between. Written as DNA, the CDR3 is TGTGCCAGCAGTTATAGGCACCCCGATGGCGAGCAGTACTTC. It translates to CASSYRHPDGEQYF.

This clonotype occurred a few times. This chain connects TRBV12-3 or TRBV12-4 to TRBJ1-2, with D possibly matching TRBD1 (5 bases). V was clipped by 3 bases and J by 3 bases, with 8 bases between them. The CDR3 has 13 amino acids. The DNA of the CDR3 is TGTGCCAGCAGTTTTGGGGGAGACTATGGCTACACCTTC. Its protein product is CASSFGGDYGYTF.

This chain joins TRBV5-1 and TRBJ1-4, with a possible D match to TRBD1 (5 bases). There are 15 residues in the CDR3. Germline V gives CDR1 SGHRS, CDR2 YFSETQ. V was pared by 0 bases and J by 7 bases, with 13 bases between. CDR3 sequence reads: CASSLESGPGEKLFF. CDR3 bases: TGCGCCAGCAGCTTGGAGTCAGGGCCCGGTGAAAAACTGTTTTTT.

This clonotype has a handful of counts. This chain connects TRBV7-9 to TRBJ1-1; D not certain. CDR3 length: 14 residues. V was clipped by 3 bases and J by 1 base, with 9 bases between them. CDR1 is SEHNR, CDR2 FQNEAQ, per germline (reference sequence). The CDR3 sequence: CASSFRRGNTEAFF. CDR3 DNA: TGTGCCAGCAGCTTTCGTAGAGGGAACACTGAAGCTTTCTTT. Looking up the rest from reference TRBV7-9 and TRBJ1-1 gives the full variable domain: DTGVSQNPRHKITKRGQNVTFRCDPISEHNRLYWYRQTLGQGPEFLTYFQNEAQLEKSRLLSDRFSAERPKGSFSTLEIQRTEQGDSAMYLCASSFRRGNTEAFFGQGTRLTVV.

The sample holds many counts of this clonotype. V usage is TRBV18 and J usage is TRBJ1-4; unclear D gene. Germline-derived CDR1 and CDR2 are KGHSH and LQKENI. This CDR3 region has 14 residues. V shed 2 bases and J shed 0 bases, with 4 bases lying between them. DNA for the CDR3: TGTGCCAGCTCACCAACCTCAACTAATGAAAAACTGTTTTTT. Its translation: CASSPTSTNEKLFF.

This chain uses TRBV4-2 with TRBJ2-2; D remains ambiguous. V was trimmed by 1 base and J by 5 bases, leaving 8 bases between them. This CDR3 has 14 residues. CDR1 and CDR2 (germline): LGHNA, YNFKEQ. As DNA, the CDR3 is TGTGCCAGCAGCCAAGCAAGGGCTACCGGGGAGCTGTTTTTT. Translating gives CASSQARATGELFF.